The T cell receptor (beta chain) described here comes from a study of blood T cell repertoires in COVID-19. As for the study in general: Samples came from the United States, Italy and Spain, spanning acute and convalescent COVID-19.

V lost 5 bases to trimming and J lost 0 bases, with 17 bases between them. CDR3 length: 17 residues. CDR1 LNHDA and CDR2 SQIVND come from the germline V gene (reference sequence). Original processing methods: Amplification with reference gene primers provided the estimates of nucleated cell counts. Repertoires were generated with immunoSEQ multiplex PCR, while TCRdb's copy carries only in-frame clones and drops some. That table supplies the V and J calls and clone size; D and trimming were determined from the DNA. This sample has about 100,000 clones, with 80% to 95% found just once. The J gene is TRBJ1-5, the V gene TRBV19, with a possible D match to TRBD1 (5 bases). Sequencing was done on a sample of peripheral blood. This receptor was identified in a man aged 45-65 years with active COVID-19. The DNA of the CDR3 is TGTGCCAGTAGTCATGGGGATCGGGGGGTTAGCAATCAGCCCCAGCATTTT. This codes for CASSHGDRGVSNQPQHF. Complete variable domain (other parts from reference TRBV19 and TRBJ1-5): DGGITQSPKYLFRKEGQNVTLSCEQNLNHDAMYWYRQDPGQGLRLIYYSQIVNDFQKGDIAEGYSVSREKKESFPLTVTSAQKNPTAFYLCASSHGDRGVSNQPQHFGDGTRLSIL.